This T cell receptor (beta chain) came from a study of graft-versus-host responses after intestinal transplantation. Findings and caveats of the study: Peak circulating GvH clone levels tracked with early post-transplant HvG declines.

This CDR3 is built from 15 residues. Trimming pared 4 bases from V and 5 bases from J, leaving 14 bases between. CDR1 is SNHLY, CDR2 FYNNEI, per germline. Produced via immunoSEQ multiplex PCR; TCRdb's table is partial and in-frame only. The sample has some 40,000 clones; approximately 95% are singletons. For this clone: Antigen: not known.

The sample consisted of PBMCs, taken nearly 750 days after intestinal transplantation. V gene TRBV2 combines with J gene TRBJ2-2; TRBD1 or TRBD2 may be the D gene (6 bases each). The sequence derives from a human patient who received an intestinal transplant, so some T cells may come from the graft donor. The CDR3 bases are TGTGCCAGCAGTGTATGGGGGGCCGGAACCGGGGAGCTGTTTTTT. This sequence encodes CASSVWGAGTGELFF.